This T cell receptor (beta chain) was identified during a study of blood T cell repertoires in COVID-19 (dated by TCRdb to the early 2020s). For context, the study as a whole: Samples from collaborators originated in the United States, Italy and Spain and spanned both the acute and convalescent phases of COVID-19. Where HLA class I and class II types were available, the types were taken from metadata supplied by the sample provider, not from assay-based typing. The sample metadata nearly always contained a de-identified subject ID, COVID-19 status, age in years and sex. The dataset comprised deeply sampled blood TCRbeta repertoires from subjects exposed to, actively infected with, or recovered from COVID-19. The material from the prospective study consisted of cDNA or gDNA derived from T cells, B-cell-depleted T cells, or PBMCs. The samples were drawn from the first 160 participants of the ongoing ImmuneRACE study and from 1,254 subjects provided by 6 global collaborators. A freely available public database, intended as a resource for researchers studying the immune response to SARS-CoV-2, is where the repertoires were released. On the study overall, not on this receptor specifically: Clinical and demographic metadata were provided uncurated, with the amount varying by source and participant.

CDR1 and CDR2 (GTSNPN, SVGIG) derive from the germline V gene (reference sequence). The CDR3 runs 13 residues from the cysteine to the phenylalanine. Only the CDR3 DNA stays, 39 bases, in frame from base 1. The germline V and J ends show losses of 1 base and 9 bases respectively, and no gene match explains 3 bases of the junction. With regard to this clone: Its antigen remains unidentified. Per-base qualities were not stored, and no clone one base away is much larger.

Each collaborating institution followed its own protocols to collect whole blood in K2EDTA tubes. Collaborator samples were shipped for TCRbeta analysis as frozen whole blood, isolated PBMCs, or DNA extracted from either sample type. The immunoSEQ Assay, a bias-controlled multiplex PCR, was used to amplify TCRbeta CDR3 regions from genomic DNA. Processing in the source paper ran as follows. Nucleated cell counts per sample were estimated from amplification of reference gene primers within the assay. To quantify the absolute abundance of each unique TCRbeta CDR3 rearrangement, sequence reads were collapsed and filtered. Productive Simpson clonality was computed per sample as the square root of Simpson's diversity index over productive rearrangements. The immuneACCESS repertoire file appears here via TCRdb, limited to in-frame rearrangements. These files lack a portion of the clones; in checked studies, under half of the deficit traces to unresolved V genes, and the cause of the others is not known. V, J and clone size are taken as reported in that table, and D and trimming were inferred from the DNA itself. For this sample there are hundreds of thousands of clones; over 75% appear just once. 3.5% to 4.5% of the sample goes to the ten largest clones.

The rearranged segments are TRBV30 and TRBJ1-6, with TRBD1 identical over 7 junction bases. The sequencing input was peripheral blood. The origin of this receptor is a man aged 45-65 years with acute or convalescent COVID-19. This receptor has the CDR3 CAWSGQGVSPLHF. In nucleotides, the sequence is TGTGCCTGGAGTGGACAGGGAGTTTCACCCCTCCACTTT.